This T cell receptor (beta chain) was captured in a study of blood T cell repertoires in COVID-19. Whole-study context: Material from acute and convalescent COVID-19 was sourced from the United States, Italy and Spain. Sample material is recorded as cDNA or gDNA derived from T cells, B-cell-depleted T cells, or PBMCs.

This CDR3 is 15 amino acids long. Source study methods: Estimated nucleated cell counts came from reference gene primer amplification. Profiling relied on immunoSEQ multiplex PCR, and the TCRdb table lists in-frame clones only, not all of them. The DNA was the basis for D and trimming; V, J and clone size are from that table. The data show about 88,000 clones, about 70% seen once. The source material was peripheral blood. The clonotype was recovered from an older woman in a cohort sampled during active or convalescent COVID-19. The chain links TRBV21-1 to TRBJ2-2; the table's D call, TRBD1, has no DNA check behind it. TRBV21-1 is noted as a pseudogene. This CDR3 reads CASSKGTANTGELFF. CDR3 DNA: TGTGCCAGCAGCAAAGGGACAGCCAACACCGGGGAGCTGTTTTTT.